This is a list of T cell receptor beta chains from one sample in a study of shared clonotypes between healthy human individuals. TCRdb keeps only in-frame clones here, not all; method: immunoSEQ multiplex PCR. Here the sample spans approximately 650,000 clones, around 95% being singletons. Sequencing input: naive CD8+ T cells sorted from blood. These receptors originate from a woman younger than 45 in good health. Each CDR3 is given with its conserved first and last residue. Fields, in order: D gene, V gene, clone size, J gene, CDR3 protein, CDR3 DNA. The D gene is left open where the match is weak. The size entry is marked missing in some rows and otherwise reads once, few, many or a size class.

-	TRBV5-5	-	TRBJ2-5	CASSLVRPTQETQYF	TGTGCCAGCAGCTTGGTCAGGCCGACCCAAGAGACCCAGTACTTC
TRBD2	TRBV9	-	TRBJ2-7	CASSVGAGASYEQYF	TGTGCCAGCAGCGTAGGAGCGGGAGCTAGCTACGAGCAGTACTTC
-	TRBV6-1	-	TRBJ2-7	CASSLAFTYEQYF	TGTGCCAGCAGTCTAGCGTTTACCTACGAGCAGTACTTC
-	TRBV5-1	-	TRBJ1-1	CASSFSGGNEAFF	TGCGCCAGCAGCTTCTCGGGGGGTAATGAAGCTTTCTTT
-	TRBV11-2	-	TRBJ2-7	CASSLAGNYEQYF	TGTGCCAGCAGCTTGGCGGGAAACTACGAGCAGTACTTC
-	TRBV2	-	TRBJ2-4	CASSGRLAKNIQYF	TGTGCCAGCAGTGGAAGGCTAGCCAAAAACATTCAGTACTTC
-	TRBV11-3	-	TRBJ2-7	CASSLAGGNEQYF	TGTGCCAGCAGCTTAGCCGGGGGAAACGAGCAGTACTTC
-	TRBV5-6	-	TRBJ2-7	CASSLAGGTVYEQYF	TGTGCCAGCAGCTTGGCCGGGGGTACCGTATACGAGCAGTACTTC
-	TRBV15	-	TRBJ1-4	CATSLRRGEKLFF	TGTGCCACCAGCCTACGGAGGGGTGAAAAACTGTTTTTT
-	TRBV9	-	TRBJ2-1	CASSSFGNEQFF	TGTGCCAGCAGTAGCTTCGGAAATGAGCAGTTCTTC
-	TRBV28	-	TRBJ2-5	CASSFNRVWGETQYF	TGTGCCAGCAGCTTCAACAGGGTGTGGGGGGAGACCCAGTACTTC
-	TRBV19	-	TRBJ1-1	CASSGAQSLTEAFF	TGTGCCAGTAGTGGGGCCCAATCCCTCACTGAAGCTTTCTTT
-	TRBV11-2	-	TRBJ1-1	CASSLAARGMAEAFF	TGTGCCAGCAGCTTAGCAGCCAGGGGTATGGCTGAAGCTTTCTTT
-	TRBV28	-	TRBJ2-1	CASSLGPGGYNEQFF	TGTGCCAGCAGTTTGGGTCCTGGGGGTTACAATGAGCAGTTCTTC
-	TRBV28	-	TRBJ1-5	CASSLKLGHQPQHF	TGTGCCAGCAGTTTAAAGCTGGGTCATCAGCCCCAGCATTTT
-	TRBV28	-	TRBJ2-5	CASRDALRETQYF	TGTGCCAGCCGAGATGCACTACGAGAGACCCAGTACTTC
TRBD1	TRBV30	-	TRBJ2-1	CAWARQGLEGPYNEQFF	TGTGCCTGGGCTAGACAGGGGCTAGAGGGTCCCTACAATGAGCAGTTCTTC
TRBD1	TRBV13	-	TRBJ2-5	CASSLSTRGHFLETQYF	TGTGCCAGCAGCTTAAGTACCAGGGGGCATTTCTTGGAGACCCAGTACTTC
-	TRBV9	-	TRBJ1-1	CASSVGGFTEAFF	TGTGCCAGCAGCGTAGGGGGGTTCACTGAAGCTTTCTTT
TRBD1	TRBV11-2	-	TRBJ1-1	CASSLPTGGEAFF	TGTGCCAGCAGCTTACCGACAGGGGGAGAAGCTTTCTTT
-	TRBV11-1	-	TRBJ2-1	CASSLAPDSSYNEQFF	TGTGCCAGCAGCTTGGCCCCAGACAGTTCCTACAATGAGCAGTTCTTC
TRBD2	TRBV19	-	TRBJ2-1	CASSIGSGRLEQFF	TGTGCCAGTAGTATTGGTAGCGGGAGGCTTGAGCAGTTCTTC
TRBD2	TRBV6-1	-	TRBJ2-7	CASSGSSGPSYEQYF	TGTGCCAGCAGTGGATCTAGCGGGCCCTCCTACGAGCAGTACTTC
TRBD2	TRBV9	-	TRBJ2-3	CASSVGTSASDTQYF	TGTGCCAGCAGCGTGGGGACTAGCGCTTCGGATACGCAGTATTTT
-	TRBV6-6	-	TRBJ2-5	CASSTVNQETQYF	TGTGCCAGCAGCACAGTGAACCAAGAGACCCAGTACTTC
-	TRBV6-1	-	TRBJ2-7	CASRVQYEQYF	TGTGCCAGCAGGGTTCAGTACGAGCAGTACTTC
-	TRBV6-5	once	TRBJ1-5	CASSEQGNQPQHF	TGTGCCAGCAGTGAGCAGGGGAATCAGCCCCAGCATTTT
-	TRBV19	-	TRBJ1-1	CASSGIPSTEAFF	TGTGCCAGTAGTGGGATCCCAAGCACTGAAGCTTTCTTT
TRBD1	TRBV11-2	-	TRBJ2-7	CASSLVHRTGVYSEQYF	TGTGCCAGCAGCTTAGTTCATAGGACAGGGGTTTACAGCGAGCAGTACTTC
TRBD2	TRBV29-1	-	TRBJ2-2	CSVDWGSASGSYANTGELFF	TGCAGCGTTGATTGGGGGTCAGCTAGCGGCTCCTACGCGAACACCGGGGAGCTGTTTTTT
-	TRBV6-5	-	TRBJ1-1	CASSYGTGLVTEAFF	TGTGCCAGCAGTTACGGGACGGGGCTGGTCACTGAAGCTTTCTTT
-	TRBV2	-	TRBJ2-3	CASRLTQTSTDTQYF	TGTGCCAGCAGGTTAACTCAAACTAGCACAGATACGCAGTATTTT
-	TRBV4-1	-	TRBJ2-7	CASSQGGPYEQYF	TGCGCCAGCAGCCAAGGTGGACCCTACGAGCAGTACTTC
-	TRBV2	-	TRBJ2-1	CASSEGTIYNEQFF	TGTGCCAGCAGTGAAGGGACGATCTACAATGAGCAGTTCTTC
-	TRBV14	-	TRBJ2-7	CASSQDPDYSYEQYF	TGTGCCAGCAGCCAAGATCCGGACTACTCCTACGAGCAGTACTTC
-	TRBV6-4	-	TRBJ2-1	CASGAGRENSYNEQFF	TGTGCCAGCGGGGCTGGTCGGGAGAACTCCTACAATGAGCAGTTCTTC
-	TRBV27	once	TRBJ2-7	CASSLSGSLQEQYF	TGTGCCAGCAGTTTATCCGGGAGCCTGCAAGAGCAGTACTTC
TRBD1	TRBV28	-	TRBJ1-5	CASSFSGTGGFYSNQPQHF	TGTGCCAGCAGTTTCTCCGGGACAGGGGGCTTTTATAGCAATCAGCCCCAGCATTTT
-	TRBV27	-	TRBJ2-7	CASSLSRGIEQYF	TGTGCCAGCAGTTTATCCAGGGGAATCGAGCAGTACTTC
-	TRBV27	-	TRBJ2-7	CASSLSTSYEQYF	TGTGCCAGCAGTTTATCCACCTCATACGAGCAGTACTTC
-	TRBV28	-	TRBJ1-1	CASTILAGGGAEAFF	TGTGCCAGCACCATCTTAGCGGGGGGTGGAGCTGAAGCTTTCTTT
TRBD2	TRBV6-4	-	TRBJ2-1	CASSDGLAVYNEQFF	TGTGCCAGCAGTGACGGGCTAGCGGTTTACAATGAGCAGTTCTTC
TRBD2	TRBV5-4	-	TRBJ2-7	CASSPGLVSYEQYF	TGTGCCAGCAGCCCGGGACTAGTCTCCTACGAGCAGTACTTC
-	TRBV7-9	-	TRBJ1-4	CASSSPYPGEKLFF	TGTGCCAGCAGCTCACCATATCCCGGGGAAAAACTGTTTTTT
TRBD1	TRBV6-1	-	TRBJ1-2	CASSGQGAFYGYTF	TGTGCCAGCAGTGGACAGGGGGCTTTCTATGGCTACACCTTC
-	TRBV13	-	TRBJ1-2	CASSFFLSGSNYGYTF	TGTGCCAGCAGCTTCTTTCTTAGCGGAAGCAACTATGGCTACACCTTC
-	TRBV27	once	TRBJ2-7	CASSPFGGYEQYF	TGTGCCAGCAGTCCCTTTGGGGGGTACGAGCAGTACTTC
-	TRBV29-1	-	TRBJ2-7	CSAVYIAECLCYEQYF	TGCAGCGCCGTCTACATAGCGGAATGCCTATGCTACGAGCAGTACTTC
TRBD1	TRBV2	few	TRBJ1-3	CASSDDRGGGNTIYF	TGTGCCAGCAGTGACGACAGGGGTGGTGGAAACACCATATATTTT
TRBD2	TRBV9	-	TRBJ2-3	CASSVPLAETDTQYF	TGTGCCAGCAGCGTTCCACTAGCGGAAACAGATACGCAGTATTTT
-	TRBV27	-	TRBJ2-1	CASSFSRFNEQFF	TGTGCCAGCAGTTTTTCGCGGTTCAATGAGCAGTTCTTC
TRBD1	TRBV25-1	-	TRBJ2-1	CASSNWDRKGDNEQFF	TGTGCCAGCAGTAACTGGGACAGGAAAGGAGACAATGAGCAGTTCTTC
-	TRBV2	-	TRBJ2-1	CASSPALDEQFF	TGTGCCAGCAGCCCTGCATTGGATGAGCAGTTCTTC
TRBD2	TRBV15	-	TRBJ2-3	CATSRGTSGRDTQYF	TGTGCCACCAGCAGAGGGACTAGCGGGAGAGATACGCAGTATTTT
TRBD1	TRBV19	-	TRBJ2-2	CASSIADRDTGELFF	TGTGCCAGTAGTATAGCGGACAGGGACACCGGGGAGCTGTTTTTT
TRBD1	TRBV4-1	-	TRBJ2-7	CASSAGTGHYEQYF	TGCGCCAGCAGCGCCGGGACAGGGCACTACGAGCAGTACTTC
TRBD1	TRBV5-6	-	TRBJ1-2	CASSSGQEIYGYTF	TGTGCCAGCAGCTCGGGACAGGAGATCTATGGCTACACCTTC
-	TRBV4-1	once	TRBJ1-2	CASSQDQSGFIYGYTF	TGCGCCAGCAGCCAAGATCAATCAGGGTTCATCTATGGCTACACCTTC
-	TRBV7-9	-	TRBJ1-1	CASSPPEGRGNTEAFF	TGTGCCAGCAGCCCCCCCGAGGGCAGGGGGAACACTGAAGCTTTCTTT